The TCR beta chain under discussion was sequenced for a study of blood T cells in healthy people across ages. In the study overall: About one barcoded beta molecule was captured per two T cells (by template switching).

This CDR3 is built from 11 residues. From germline, CDR1 is SGHRS and CDR2 YFSETQ. This clonotype has only a few counts. Its antigen remains unidentified. A junction end diverges from the germline sequence, so it may reflect a read error. The amount of total RNA extracted per sample was at least 6 micrograms. General study results and limits: Possibly, changes in expanded clonotypes were confounded because donor CMV status was unknown.

Using a J-beta primer mix together with a sample-barcoded 5' primer, a second PCR was run for about 7 to 12 cycles. Through a template-switch adaptor with 12 random nucleotides, each cDNA molecule received a tag. TCRdb reprocessed the 5' RACE reads with MiXCR, giving one entry per CDR3 protein. The sample consists of approximately 320,000 distinct CDR3 sequences, around 30% of them appearing once. The clonotype was recovered from a woman aged 70-85 years in good health. The sample comprised blood. The chain uses TRBV5-1 and TRBJ2-5; the D is unclear. The CDR3 bases are TGCGCCAGCAAACAACGAGAGATCCTTTTCTTC. It specifies CASKQREILFF.